This entry lists 26 T cell receptor beta chains sequenced from one sample in a study of beta chain features in type 1 diabetes. General study points: TCRB CDR3s were moderately but significantly shorter in Type 1 diabetes patients in all four CD4+ subsets.

The entirety of the isolated RNA underwent reverse transcription, so expressed TCRB transcripts were sequenced. Some clones are missing from TCRdb's copy, which holds only in-frame ones; the method was immunoSEQ multiplex PCR. The data hold hundreds of thousands of clones, with roughly 13% observed a single time. For these receptors, no antigen is known. Sequences were obtained from naive CD4+ T cells from blood. The receptors come from a man in his late teens or twenties with type 1 diabetes.

The chain recombines TRBV5-1 with TRBJ1-5, with TRBD1 identical over 12 bases. Trimming took 4 bases from V and 5 from J; bases not matched to a gene: 7. CDR3 size: 16 residues. CDR1 and CDR2 from the germline V gene are SGHRS and YFSETQ. DNA for the CDR3: TGCGCCAGCAGCCCGGGGACAGGGGGCACTCATCAGCCCCAGCATTTT. The encoded protein is CASSPGTGGTHQPQHF.

The V gene is TRBV5-1, the J gene TRBJ2-3; 9 positions agree with TRBD1. This CDR3 comprises 14 residues. Germline assignment: CDR1 SGHRS and CDR2 YFSETQ. Germline trimming cut 4 bases from V and 4 bases from J; bases unmatched to any gene: 4. The CDR3 sequence: CASSEGQGSDTQYF. The CDR3 DNA sequence: TGCGCCAGCAGCGAGGGACAGGGCTCAGATACGCAGTATTTT. Combining the CDR3 with reference TRBV5-1 and TRBJ2-3 gives the whole variable domain KAGVTQTPRYLIKTRGQQVTLSCSPISGHRSVSWYQQTPGQGLQFLFEYFSETQRNKGNFPGRFSGRQFSNSRSEMNVSTLELGDSALYLCASSEGQGSDTQYFGPGTRLTVL.

A few counts support this clone. This rearrangement joins TRBV5-1 to TRBJ2-7; 7 bases align to TRBD2. V lost 4 bases, J lost 0 bases, and 13 bases stayed unmatched. Germline V CDR1 and CDR2: SGHRS, YFSETQ. CDR3 length: 17 residues. In DNA, the CDR3 is TGCGCCAGCAGCAGGGCTCTAGCGGAGATGAGCTCCTACGAGCAGTACTTC. It codes for CASSRALAEMSSYEQYF.

The chain uses TRBV5-1 and TRBJ1-1; D is ambiguous. Germline values: CDR1 SGHRS, CDR2 YFSETQ. The ends were cut back, 0 bases at V and 7 bases at J, with 13 bases in the middle. The CDR3 is made up of 14 amino acids. The CDR3 nucleotides are TGCGCCAGCAGCTTGGTGTCGGGGAGGGATGAAGCTTTCTTT. This codes for CASSLVSGRDEAFF.

The table lists this clone with a few counts. The chain employs TRBV9 and TRBJ2-5; a possible D gene is TRBD2 (6 bases). Trimming took 4 bases from V and 2 from J, leaving 15 bases between them. This CDR3 contains 15 residues. Germline CDR1 is SGDLS and CDR2 is YYNGEE. This CDR3 reads CASSIRRGEQETQYF. The CDR3 DNA is TGTGCCAGCAGCATAAGACGCGGGGAGCAAGAGACCCAGTACTTC.

J is TRBJ2-6 and V is TRBV25-1; perhaps TRBD2 as D (5 bases). This CDR3 spans 15 amino acids. V lost 6 bases, J lost 1 base, and 10 bases lay in between. Germline assignment: CDR1 MGHDK and CDR2 SYGVNS. CDR3 DNA: TGTGCCAGCAGCATGAGGGTTTCTGGGGCCAACGTCCTGACTTTC. It encodes CASSMRVSGANVLTF.

This clone was detected a few times. J is TRBJ2-7 and V is TRBV6-1; D possibly uses TRBD1 or TRBD2 (5 bases each). Looked up from germline, CDR1 is MNHNS and CDR2 is SASEGT. The CDR3 length is 15 residues. V shed 5 bases and J shed 3 bases, with 17 bases lying between them. The CDR3 is CASSTDIGRYYEQYF. CDR3 DNA sequence: TGTGCCAGCAGTACGGACATAGGGAGATACTACGAGCAGTACTTC.

V usage is TRBV5-1 and J usage is TRBJ2-1; TRBD1 matches 10 bases. The CDR3 is 15 amino acids. Germline CDR1 SGHRS, CDR2 YFSETQ. The trim removed 4 bases at V and 7 bases at J, leaving 8 bases unmatched. The CDR3 nucleotides are TGCGCCAGCAGCCCAGGGACAGGGGATTGGAATGAGCAGTTCTTC. As protein: CASSPGTGDWNEQFF. Drawing the rest from reference TRBV5-1 and TRBJ2-1, the complete variable domain is KAGVTQTPRYLIKTRGQQVTLSCSPISGHRSVSWYQQTPGQGLQFLFEYFSETQRNKGNFPGRFSGRQFSNSRSEMNVSTLELGDSALYLCASSPGTGDWNEQFFGPGTRLTVL.

The chain carries TRBV4-1 and TRBJ1-2; tentatively, D is TRBD1 (5 bases). Germline V gives CDR1 MGHRA, CDR2 YSYEKL. This CDR3 comprises 12 residues. The ends were cut back, 9 bases at V and 4 bases at J, with 12 bases in the middle. CDR3 sequence (DNA): TGCGCCAGTTCAGGGATGGGCTATGGCTACACCTTC. Protein: CASSGMGYGYTF.

The chain employs TRBV4-1 and TRBJ2-2; D is tentatively TRBD1 or TRBD2 (5 bases each). V lost 3 bases, J lost 7 bases, and 12 bases lay in between. From germline, CDR1 is MGHRA and CDR2 YSYEKL. The CDR3 spans 14 residues. In DNA, the CDR3 is TGCGCCAGCAGCCACGGGACCTTCGGCGGGGAGCTGTTTTTT. It is translated as CASSHGTFGGELFF.

This clone occurred a few times. This sequence joins TRBV6-1 and TRBJ2-1; TRBD2 matches 7 bases. Per germline, CDR1 MNHNS and CDR2 SASEGT. CDR3 size: 15 residues. V shed 6 bases and J 2 bases; nucleotides not matched to a gene: 7. CDR3 nucleotides: TGTGCCAGCAGCCGAGGAGGGACTACCTACAATGAGCAGTTCTTC. This encodes CASSRGGTTYNEQFF.

This chain joins TRBV5-1 and TRBJ2-1; 7 nucleotides line up with TRBD1. The V gene's germline CDR1 is SGHRS and CDR2 YFSETQ. CDR3 length: 13 amino acids. V shed 4 bases, J shed 12 bases, and the junction held 10 bases outside the gene matches. CDR3 nucleotide sequence: TGCGCCAGCAGCGGACCCACAGGGGCAGGGCAGTTCTTC. This gives the protein CASSGPTGAGQFF.

The chain is built from TRBV6-5 and TRBJ1-2, with D unresolved. The ends were cut back, 6 bases at V and 2 bases at J, with 13 bases in the middle. Germline V lookup: CDR1 MNHEY, CDR2 SVGAGI. This CDR3 has 14 amino acids. The CDR3 coding sequence is TGTGCCAGCAGGACGTCAGAACCGAACTATGGCTACACCTTC. As protein: CASRTSEPNYGYTF.

This clone was recorded once. The chain is built from TRBV6-5 and TRBJ2-7; 7 bases match TRBD2. The V gene end was trimmed by 5 bases and the J gene end by 6 bases; junction bases not matched to a gene: 10. Germline V gene lookup returns CDR1 MNHEY and CDR2 SVGAGI. There are 14 residues in the CDR3. In DNA, the CDR3 is TGTGCCAGCAGTAACCGGGACTATGGGGCCGAGCAGTACTTC. Amino acids: CASSNRDYGAEQYF.

This clone was observed a handful of times. The rearrangement joins TRBV27 to TRBJ1-5; D is undetermined. The germline CDR1 and CDR2 sequences are MNHEY and SMNVEV (reference sequence). The CDR3 runs to 13 residues. The ends were cut back, 5 bases at V and 7 bases at J, with 12 bases in the middle. CDR3 amino acids: CASSHERGQPQHF. In nucleotides, the CDR3 is TGTGCCAGCAGTCACGAGCGAGGCCAGCCCCAGCATTTT.

The CDR3 DNA is TGTGCCTGGACCTTTGGACAGGGGTTTTACGAGCAGTACTTC. Amino acid sequence: CAWTFGQGFYEQYF. The chain links TRBV30 to TRBJ2-7; 9 bases are a match to TRBD1. V lost 4 bases, J lost 4 bases, and 8 bases stayed unmatched. The CDR3 loop spans 14 amino acids. Germline loops: CDR1 GTSNPN, CDR2 SVGIG (reference sequence). Full variable domain (rest looked up from reference TRBV30 and TRBJ2-7): SQTIHQWPATLVQPVGSPLSLECTVEGTSNPNLYWYRQAAGRGLQLLFYSVGIGQISSEVPQNLSASRPQDRQFILSSKKLLLSDSGFYLCAWTFGQGFYEQYFGPGTRLTVT.

V is TRBV29-1 and J is TRBJ1-1; 12 positions match TRBD1. The junction had 6 bases not matched to a gene; V was cut back by 4 bases and J by 6 bases. The CDR3 sequence is 14 residues long. Germline V gives CDR1 SQVTM, CDR2 ANQGSEA. The CDR3 loop is CSVVPGQGAAEAFF. CDR3 sequence (DNA): TGCAGCGTTGTCCCGGGACAGGGGGCCGCTGAAGCTTTCTTT.

This chain connects TRBV9 to TRBJ2-1; D unclear. CDR3 length equals 16 residues. CDR1 is SGDLS and CDR2 is YYNGEE in the germline V gene. V dropped 0 bases and J dropped 4 bases, with 14 bases sitting between them. CDR3 in amino acids: CASSVVAGSRYNEQFF. For the CDR3, the DNA is TGTGCCAGCAGCGTAGTAGCAGGCTCGAGGTACAATGAGCAGTTCTTC. The full variable domain, completed using reference TRBV9 and TRBJ2-1, is DSGVTQTPKHLITATGQRVTLRCSPRSGDLSVYWYQQSLDQGLQFLIQYYNGEERAKGNILERFSAQQFPDLHSELNLSSLELGDSALYFCASSVVAGSRYNEQFFGPGTRLTVL.

This clone was picked up a small number of times. This chain links TRBV7-2 with TRBJ1-1; D perhaps matches TRBD1 (5 bases). The V end lost 5 bases, the J end lost 3 bases, and 13 bases lay between the germline ends. Germline V gene data show CDR1 as SGHTA and CDR2 as FQGNSA. This CDR3 is built from 14 residues. The CDR3 sequence: CASSRGDSYTEAFF. CDR3 DNA sequence: TGTGCCAGCAGCCGAGGAGACAGCTACACTGAAGCTTTCTTT. The whole variable domain, filled in from reference TRBV7-2 and TRBJ1-1, reads GAGVSQSPSNKVTEKGKDVELRCDPISGHTALYWYRQSLGQGLEFLIYFQGNSAPDKSGLPSDRFSAERTGGSVSTLTIQRTQQEDSAVYLCASSRGDSYTEAFFGQGTRLTVV.

This clone was picked up a small number of times. The chain recombines TRBV10-3 with TRBJ2-7, with a tentative D call TRBD1 (5 bases). The CDR3 contains 12 residues. The V end lost 5 bases, the J end lost 2 bases, and 7 bases lay between the germline ends. CDR1 ENHRY and CDR2 SYGVKD come from the germline V gene. The CDR3 here is CAISQGPYEQYF. Written as DNA, the CDR3 is TGTGCCATCAGTCAGGGTCCCTACGAGCAGTACTTC.

The chain has TRBV4-1 and TRBJ1-2; D uncertain. The CDR3 contains 12 residues. Between the trimmed V and J ends, which lost 2 bases and 8 bases, there was a span of 9 bases. CDR1 is MGHRA, CDR2 YSYEKL, per germline. The CDR3 here is CASSQSPRGYTF. In DNA form, the CDR3 reads TGCGCCAGCAGCCAATCCCCACGGGGCTACACCTTC.

In DNA, the CDR3 is TGCAGCGGTGACGCGGGGTGGGGCGAGCAGTACTTC. This translates into CSGDAGWGEQYF. This chain uses TRBV29-1 with TRBJ2-7; TRBD2 might be the D (6 bases). The V and J ends lost 7 bases and 6 bases respectively, with 16 bases between them. CDR3 length equals 12 residues. Germline V gene lookup returns CDR1 SQVTM and CDR2 ANQGSEA.

This sequence joins TRBV7-2 and TRBJ2-3; D ambiguous. V shed 8 bases and J shed 3 bases, with 12 bases lying between them. The CDR3 contains 13 residues. The germline gives CDR1 SGHTA, CDR2 FQGNSA. The CDR3 here is CASQQSGTDTQYF. The CDR3 nucleotides read TGTGCCAGCCAGCAAAGTGGTACAGATACGCAGTATTTT.

This clone was counted a few times. The gene calls are TRBV2 and TRBJ2-2; no clear D. Trimming stripped 7 bases from V and 2 bases from J, with 2 bases between. The CDR3 runs 11 residues. Per germline, CDR1 SNHLY and CDR2 FYNNEI. The CDR3 nucleotides read TGTGCCAGCATAAACACCGGGGAGCTGTTTTTT. Amino acids: CASINTGELFF.

The chain is built from TRBV5-8 and TRBJ1-2; TRBD1 is a possible D gene (5 bases). V lost 0 bases and J lost 2, with 11 bases in between. The CDR3 runs to 15 residues. Germline CDR1 and CDR2: SGHTS and YDEGEE. CDR3 region: CASSLEGESNYGYTF. The CDR3, as DNA: TGTGCCAGCAGCTTGGAAGGGGAGTCAAACTATGGCTACACCTTC. The variable domain in full, with the rest retrieved from reference TRBV5-8 and TRBJ1-2, is EAGVTQSPTHLIKTRGQQATLRCSPISGHTSVYWYQQALGLGLQFLLWYDEGEERNRGNFPPRFSGRQFPNYSSELNVNALELEDSALYLCASSLEGESNYGYTFGSGTRLTVV.

This chain joins TRBV28 and TRBJ1-2; no definite D call. The germline V gene has CDR1 MDHEN and CDR2 SYDVKM. V was trimmed by 3 bases and J by 5 bases, leaving 13 bases between them. The length of the CDR3 is 14 residues. DNA for the CDR3: TGTGCCAGCAGTTTGAATGGAAAGCGGTATGGCTACACCTTC. Translated: CASSLNGKRYGYTF.